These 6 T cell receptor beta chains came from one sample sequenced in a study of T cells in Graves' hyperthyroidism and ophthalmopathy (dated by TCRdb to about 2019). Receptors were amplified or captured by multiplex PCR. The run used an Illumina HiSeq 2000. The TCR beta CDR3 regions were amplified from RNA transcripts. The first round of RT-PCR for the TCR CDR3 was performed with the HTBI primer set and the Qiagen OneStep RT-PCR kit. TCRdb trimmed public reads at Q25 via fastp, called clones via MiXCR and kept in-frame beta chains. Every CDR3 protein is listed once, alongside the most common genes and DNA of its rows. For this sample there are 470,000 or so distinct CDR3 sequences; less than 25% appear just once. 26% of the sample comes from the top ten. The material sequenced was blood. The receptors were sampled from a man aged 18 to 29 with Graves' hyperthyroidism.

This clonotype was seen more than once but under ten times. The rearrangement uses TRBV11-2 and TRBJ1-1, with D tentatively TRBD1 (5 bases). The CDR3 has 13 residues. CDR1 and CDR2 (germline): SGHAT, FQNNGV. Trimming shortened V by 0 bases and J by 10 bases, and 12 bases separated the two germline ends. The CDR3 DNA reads TGTGCCAGCAGCTTAGATGAGTGGGGGTTAGCTTTCTTT. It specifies CASSLDEWGLAFF.

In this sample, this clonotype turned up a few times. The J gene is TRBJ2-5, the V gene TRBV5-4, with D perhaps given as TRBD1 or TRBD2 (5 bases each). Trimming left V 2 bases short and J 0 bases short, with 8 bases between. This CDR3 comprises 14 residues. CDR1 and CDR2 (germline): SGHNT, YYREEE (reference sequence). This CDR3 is CASSFGGNQETQYF. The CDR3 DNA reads TGTGCCAGCAGCTTTGGGGGTAACCAAGAGACCCAGTACTTC.

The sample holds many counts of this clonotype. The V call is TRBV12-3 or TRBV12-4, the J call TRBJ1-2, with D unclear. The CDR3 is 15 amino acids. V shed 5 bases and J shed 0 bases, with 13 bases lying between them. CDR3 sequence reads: CASSAWTGTNYGYTF. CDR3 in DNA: TGTGCCAGCAGTGCCTGGACGGGGACTAACTATGGCTACACCTTC.

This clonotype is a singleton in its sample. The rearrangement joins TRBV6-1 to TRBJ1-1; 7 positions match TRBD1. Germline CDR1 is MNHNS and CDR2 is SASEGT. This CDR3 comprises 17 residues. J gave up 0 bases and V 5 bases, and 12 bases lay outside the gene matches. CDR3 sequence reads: CASSRNPGQTLNTEAFF. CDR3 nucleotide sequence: TGTGCCAGCAGTCGCAATCCGGGACAGACCTTGAACACTGAAGCTTTCTTT.

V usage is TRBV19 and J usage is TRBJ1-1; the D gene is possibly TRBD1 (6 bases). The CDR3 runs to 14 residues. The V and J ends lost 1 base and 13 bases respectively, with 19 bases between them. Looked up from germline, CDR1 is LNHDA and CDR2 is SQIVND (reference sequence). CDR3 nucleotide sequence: TGTGCCAGTAGTATAGGAGGGCGCCGAGGGGGTGATTTCTTT. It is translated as CASSIGGRRGGDFF.

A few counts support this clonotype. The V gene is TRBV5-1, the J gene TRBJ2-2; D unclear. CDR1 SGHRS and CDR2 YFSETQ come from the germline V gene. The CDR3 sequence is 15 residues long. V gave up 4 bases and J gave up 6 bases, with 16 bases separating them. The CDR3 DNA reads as TGCGCCAGCAGCCCCGTAGACGGCCTCTCCGGGGAGCTGTTTTTT. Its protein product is CASSPVDGLSGELFF.